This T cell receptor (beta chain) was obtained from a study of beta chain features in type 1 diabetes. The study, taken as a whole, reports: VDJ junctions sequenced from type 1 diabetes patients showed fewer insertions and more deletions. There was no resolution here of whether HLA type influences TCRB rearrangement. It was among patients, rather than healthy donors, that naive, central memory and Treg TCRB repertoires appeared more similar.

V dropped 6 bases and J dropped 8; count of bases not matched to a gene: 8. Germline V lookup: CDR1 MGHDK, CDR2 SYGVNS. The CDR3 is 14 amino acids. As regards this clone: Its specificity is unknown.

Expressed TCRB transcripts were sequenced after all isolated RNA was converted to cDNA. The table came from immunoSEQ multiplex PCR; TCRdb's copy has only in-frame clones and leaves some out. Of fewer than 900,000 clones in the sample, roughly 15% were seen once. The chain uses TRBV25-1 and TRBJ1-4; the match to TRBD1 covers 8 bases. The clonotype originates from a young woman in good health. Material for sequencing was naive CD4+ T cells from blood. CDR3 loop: CASRTGTGSEKLFF. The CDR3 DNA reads TGTGCCAGCAGGACCGGGACAGGTTCAGAAAAACTGTTTTTT.